This T cell receptor (beta chain) was found in a study of blood T cell repertoires in COVID-19. Study in general: Both acute and convalescent COVID-19 samples were obtained from the United States, Italy and Spain. PBMCs, B-cell-depleted T cells, or T cells provided the cDNA or gDNA that made up the material.

Germline loops: CDR1 MNHEY, CDR2 SMNVEV (reference sequence). Trimming pared 8 bases from V and 14 bases from J, leaving 22 bases between. The CDR3 spans 14 residues. Per the original data handling: Nucleated cell counts were estimated from reference gene primer amplification. TCRdb keeps only in-frame clones here, not all; method: immunoSEQ multiplex PCR. V and J calls and clone size are given by that table; D and trimming were obtained from the DNA. The sample contains 98,000 or so clones, more than 85% of which appear only once. The TCR originated in a human donor in a cohort sampled during active COVID-19. Sequenced: peripheral blood. The J gene is TRBJ1-6, the V gene TRBV27; D is unresolved. The CDR3 protein is CASSIRGGPPTLHF. Here the CDR3 DNA reads TGTGCCAGCTCGATACGGGGAGGGCCCCCCACCCTCCACTTT.